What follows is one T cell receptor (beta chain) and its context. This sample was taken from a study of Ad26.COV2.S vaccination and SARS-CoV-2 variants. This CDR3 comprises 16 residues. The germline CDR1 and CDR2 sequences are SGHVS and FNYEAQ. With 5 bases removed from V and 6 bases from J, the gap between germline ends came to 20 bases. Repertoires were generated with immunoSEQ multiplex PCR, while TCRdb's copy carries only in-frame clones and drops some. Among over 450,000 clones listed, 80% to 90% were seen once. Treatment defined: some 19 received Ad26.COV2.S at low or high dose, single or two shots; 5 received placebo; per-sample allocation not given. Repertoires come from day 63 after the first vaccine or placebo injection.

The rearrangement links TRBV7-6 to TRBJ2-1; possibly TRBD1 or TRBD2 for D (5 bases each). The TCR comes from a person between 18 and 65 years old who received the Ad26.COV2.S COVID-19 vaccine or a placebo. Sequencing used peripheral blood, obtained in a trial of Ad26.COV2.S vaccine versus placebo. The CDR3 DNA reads TGTGCCAGCAGCCATAATCTTGGGGGTGGGGGCAATGAGCAGTTCTTC. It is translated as CASSHNLGGGGNEQFF.